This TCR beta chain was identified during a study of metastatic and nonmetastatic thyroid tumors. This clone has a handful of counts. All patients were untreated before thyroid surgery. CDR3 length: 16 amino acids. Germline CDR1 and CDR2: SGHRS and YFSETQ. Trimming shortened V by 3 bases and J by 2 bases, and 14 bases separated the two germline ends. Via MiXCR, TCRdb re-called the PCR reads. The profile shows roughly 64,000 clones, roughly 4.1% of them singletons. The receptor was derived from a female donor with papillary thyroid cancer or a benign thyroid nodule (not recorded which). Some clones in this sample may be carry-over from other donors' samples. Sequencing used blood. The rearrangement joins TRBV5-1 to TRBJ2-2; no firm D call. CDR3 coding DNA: TGCGCCAGCAGCTCGCATCCGGGCCAAAACACCGGGGAGCTGTTTTTT. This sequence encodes CASSSHPGQNTGELFF.